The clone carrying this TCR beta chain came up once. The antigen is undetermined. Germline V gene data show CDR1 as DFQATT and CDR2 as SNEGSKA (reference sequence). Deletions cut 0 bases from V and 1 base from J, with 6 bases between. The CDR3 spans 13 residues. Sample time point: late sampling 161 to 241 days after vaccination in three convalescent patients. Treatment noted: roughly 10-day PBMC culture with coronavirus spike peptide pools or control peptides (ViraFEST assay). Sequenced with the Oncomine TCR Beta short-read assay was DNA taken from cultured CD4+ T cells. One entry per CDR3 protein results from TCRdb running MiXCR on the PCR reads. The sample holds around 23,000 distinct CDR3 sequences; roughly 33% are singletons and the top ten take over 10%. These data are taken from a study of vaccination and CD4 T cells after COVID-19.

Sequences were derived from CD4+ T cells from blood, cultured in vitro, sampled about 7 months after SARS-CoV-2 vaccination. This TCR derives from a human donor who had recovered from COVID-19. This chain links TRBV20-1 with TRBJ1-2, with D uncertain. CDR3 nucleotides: TGCAGTGCTAGAGATCAGAGTAACTATGGCTACACCTTC. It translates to CSARDQSNYGYTF.